This T cell receptor (beta chain) is drawn from a study of blood T cell repertoires in COVID-19. Clones were read by immunoSEQ multiplex PCR, and TCRdb kept only the in-frame ones, dropping some. Of 200,000 to 250,000 clones listed, 85% to 90% are singletons. From germline, CDR1 is SGHVS and CDR2 FQNEAQ. V lost 5 bases and J lost 7, with 9 bases in between. The CDR3 sequence is 12 residues long. The sequenced sample was PBMCs or T cells enriched from blood (not recorded which). The V gene is TRBV7-8, the J gene TRBJ2-1, with D possibly being TRBD2 (5 bases). The sequence derives from a woman aged 18-29 years in a cohort exposed to, infected with or recovered from COVID-19 (not recorded which). CDR3 sequence reads: CASSPGWNEQFF. CDR3 DNA: TGTGCCAGCAGCCCGGGGTGGAATGAGCAGTTCTTC.